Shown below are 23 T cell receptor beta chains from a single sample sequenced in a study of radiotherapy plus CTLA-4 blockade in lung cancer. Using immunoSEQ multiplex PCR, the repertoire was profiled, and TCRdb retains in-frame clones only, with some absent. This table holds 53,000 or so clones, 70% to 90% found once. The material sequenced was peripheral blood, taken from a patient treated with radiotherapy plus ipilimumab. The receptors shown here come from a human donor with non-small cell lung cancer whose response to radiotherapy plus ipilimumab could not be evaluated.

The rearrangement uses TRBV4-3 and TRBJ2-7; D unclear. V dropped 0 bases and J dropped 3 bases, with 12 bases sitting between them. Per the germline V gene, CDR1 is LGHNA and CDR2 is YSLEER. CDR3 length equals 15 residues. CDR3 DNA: TGCGCCAGCAGCCAAGATTTTGGCAGAAACTACGAGCAGTACTTC. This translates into CASSQDFGRNYEQYF.

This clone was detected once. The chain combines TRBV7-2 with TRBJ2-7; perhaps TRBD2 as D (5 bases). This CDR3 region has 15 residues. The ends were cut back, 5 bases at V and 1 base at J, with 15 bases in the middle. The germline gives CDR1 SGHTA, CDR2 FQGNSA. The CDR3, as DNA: TGTGCCAGCAGCCCCCAGGCGGAGGCTTCCTACGAGCAGTACTTC. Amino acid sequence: CASSPQAEASYEQYF. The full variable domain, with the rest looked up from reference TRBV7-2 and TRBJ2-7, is GAGVSQSPSNKVTEKGKDVELRCDPISGHTALYWYRQSLGQGLEFLIYFQGNSAPDKSGLPSDRFSAERTGGSVSTLTIQRTQQEDSAVYLCASSPQAEASYEQYFGPGTRLTVT.

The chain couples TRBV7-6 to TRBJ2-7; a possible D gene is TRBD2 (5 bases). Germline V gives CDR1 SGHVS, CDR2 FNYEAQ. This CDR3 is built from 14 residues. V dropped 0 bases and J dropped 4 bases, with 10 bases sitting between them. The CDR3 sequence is CASSLATSGYEQYF. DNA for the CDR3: TGTGCCAGCAGCTTAGCGACGAGCGGTTACGAGCAGTACTTC.

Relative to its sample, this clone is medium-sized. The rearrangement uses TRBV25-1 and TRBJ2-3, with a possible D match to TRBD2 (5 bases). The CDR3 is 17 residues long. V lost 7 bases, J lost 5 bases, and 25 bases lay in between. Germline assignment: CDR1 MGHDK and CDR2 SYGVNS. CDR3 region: CASTPQVQRAGGDTQYF. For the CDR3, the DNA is TGTGCCAGCACCCCTCAAGTACAGAGGGCGGGTGGAGATACGCAGTATTTT.

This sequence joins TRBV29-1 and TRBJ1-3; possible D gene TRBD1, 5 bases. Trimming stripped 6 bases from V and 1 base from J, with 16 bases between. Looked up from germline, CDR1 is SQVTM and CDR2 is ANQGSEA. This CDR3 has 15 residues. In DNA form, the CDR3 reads TGCAGCGTGGGAGGTGGAGGGGAGTCTGGAAACACCATATATTTT. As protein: CSVGGGGESGNTIYF.

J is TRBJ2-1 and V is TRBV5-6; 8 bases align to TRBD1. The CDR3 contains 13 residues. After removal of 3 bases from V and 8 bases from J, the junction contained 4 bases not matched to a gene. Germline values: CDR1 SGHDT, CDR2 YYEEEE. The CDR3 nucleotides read TGTGCCAGCAGCTGGGGACAGGAGGATGAGCAGTTCTTC. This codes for CASSWGQEDEQFF.

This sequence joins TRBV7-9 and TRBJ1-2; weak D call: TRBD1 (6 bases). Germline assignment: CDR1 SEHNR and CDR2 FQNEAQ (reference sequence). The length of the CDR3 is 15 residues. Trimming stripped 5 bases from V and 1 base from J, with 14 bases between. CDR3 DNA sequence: TGTGCCAGCAGCCCTAGCCGCAGGGGTAACTATGGCTACACCTTC. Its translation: CASSPSRRGNYGYTF.

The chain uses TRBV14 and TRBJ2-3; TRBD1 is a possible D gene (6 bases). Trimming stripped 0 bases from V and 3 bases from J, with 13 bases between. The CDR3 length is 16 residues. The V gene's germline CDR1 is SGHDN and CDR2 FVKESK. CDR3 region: CASSQDQGLGTDTQYF. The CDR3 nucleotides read TGTGCCAGCAGCCAAGACCAGGGGCTGGGTACAGATACGCAGTATTTT.

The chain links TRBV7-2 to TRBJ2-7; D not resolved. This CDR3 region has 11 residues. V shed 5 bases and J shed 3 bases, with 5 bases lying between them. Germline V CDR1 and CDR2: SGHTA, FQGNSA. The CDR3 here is CASSPLYEQYF. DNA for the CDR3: TGTGCCAGCAGCCCTCTCTACGAGCAGTACTTC.

CDR3 DNA: TGTGCCAGCAGTGCCACTATTAGCGGGAGAGGAGCTAGAGATACGCAGTATTTT. It yields the protein CASSATISGRGARDTQYF. The chain is built from TRBV6-1 and TRBJ2-3, with 9 bases identical to TRBD2. Per the germline V gene, CDR1 is MNHNS and CDR2 is SASEGT. The CDR3 is 18 amino acids. With V trimmed by 4 bases and J by 5 bases, 16 bases remained unmatched.

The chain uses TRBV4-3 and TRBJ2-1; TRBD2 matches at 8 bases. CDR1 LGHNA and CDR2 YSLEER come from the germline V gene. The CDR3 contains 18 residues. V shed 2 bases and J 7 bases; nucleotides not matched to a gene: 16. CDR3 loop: CASSQFGSGTSLGNEQFF. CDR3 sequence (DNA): TGCGCCAGCAGCCAATTTGGTAGCGGGACATCGCTAGGGAATGAGCAGTTCTTC.

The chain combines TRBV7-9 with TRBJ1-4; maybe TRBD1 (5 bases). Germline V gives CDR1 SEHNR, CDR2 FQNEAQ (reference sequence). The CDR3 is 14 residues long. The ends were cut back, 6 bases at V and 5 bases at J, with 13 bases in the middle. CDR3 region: CASRSGRTNEKLFF. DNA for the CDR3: TGTGCCAGCAGGTCCGGCAGGACAAATGAAAAACTGTTTTTT.

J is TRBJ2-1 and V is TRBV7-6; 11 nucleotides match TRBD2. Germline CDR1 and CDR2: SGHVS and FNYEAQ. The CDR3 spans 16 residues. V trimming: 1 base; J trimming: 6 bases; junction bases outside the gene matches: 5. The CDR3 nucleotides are TGTGCCAGCAGCTTAGGTCGGCTAGCGGGGGGCAATGAGCAGTTCTTC. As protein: CASSLGRLAGGNEQFF.

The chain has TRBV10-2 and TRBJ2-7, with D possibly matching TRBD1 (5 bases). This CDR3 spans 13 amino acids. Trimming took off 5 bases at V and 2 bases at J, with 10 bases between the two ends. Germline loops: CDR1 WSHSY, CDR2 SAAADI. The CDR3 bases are TGCGCCAGCAGTCAGGGAAATCCCTACGAGCAGTACTTC. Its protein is CASSQGNPYEQYF.

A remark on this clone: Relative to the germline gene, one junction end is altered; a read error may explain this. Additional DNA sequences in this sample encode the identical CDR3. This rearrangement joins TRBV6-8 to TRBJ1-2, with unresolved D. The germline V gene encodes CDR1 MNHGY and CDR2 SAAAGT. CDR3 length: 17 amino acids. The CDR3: CASSVIRCSRKTYGYTF. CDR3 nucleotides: TGCGCCAGCAGTGTGATAAGATGCTCTAGAAAGACCTATGGCTACACCTTC.

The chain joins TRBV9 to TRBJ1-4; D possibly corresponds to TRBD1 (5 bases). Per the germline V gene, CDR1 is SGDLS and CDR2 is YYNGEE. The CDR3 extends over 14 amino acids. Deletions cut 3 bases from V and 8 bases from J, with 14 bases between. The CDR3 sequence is CASSAGHSLEKLFF. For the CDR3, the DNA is TGTGCCAGCAGCGCCGGACACTCACTGGAAAAACTGTTTTTT.

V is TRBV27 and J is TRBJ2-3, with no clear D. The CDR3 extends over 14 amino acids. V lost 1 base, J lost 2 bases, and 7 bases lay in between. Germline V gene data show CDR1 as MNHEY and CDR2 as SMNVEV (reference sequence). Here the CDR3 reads CASSLWSATDTQYF. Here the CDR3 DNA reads TGTGCCAGCAGTTTATGGAGCGCCACAGATACGCAGTATTTT.

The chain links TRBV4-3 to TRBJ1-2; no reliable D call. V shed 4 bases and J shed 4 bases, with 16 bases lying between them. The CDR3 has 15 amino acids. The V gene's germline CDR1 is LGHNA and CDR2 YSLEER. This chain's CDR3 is CASSPGEGHIYGYTF. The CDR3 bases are TGCGCCAGCAGCCCCGGAGAAGGTCATATCTATGGCTACACCTTC.

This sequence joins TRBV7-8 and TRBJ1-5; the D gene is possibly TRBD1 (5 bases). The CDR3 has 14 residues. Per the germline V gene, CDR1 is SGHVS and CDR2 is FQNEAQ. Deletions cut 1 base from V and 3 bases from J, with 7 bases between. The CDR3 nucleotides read TGTGCCAGCAGCTTAGTGGGGCCCAATCAGCCCCAGCATTTT. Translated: CASSLVGPNQPQHF.

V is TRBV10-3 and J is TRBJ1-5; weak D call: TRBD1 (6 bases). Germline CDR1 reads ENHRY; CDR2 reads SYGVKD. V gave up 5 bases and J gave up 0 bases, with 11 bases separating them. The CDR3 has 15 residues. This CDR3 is CAISQTGNSNQPQHF. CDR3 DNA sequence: TGTGCCATCAGTCAAACAGGGAATAGCAATCAGCCCCAGCATTTT.

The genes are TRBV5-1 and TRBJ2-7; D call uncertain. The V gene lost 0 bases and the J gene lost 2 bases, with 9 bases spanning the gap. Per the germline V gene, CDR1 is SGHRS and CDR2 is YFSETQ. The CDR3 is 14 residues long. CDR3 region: CASSLDSVTYEQYF. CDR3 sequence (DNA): TGCGCCAGCAGCTTGGATTCGGTTACCTACGAGCAGTACTTC.

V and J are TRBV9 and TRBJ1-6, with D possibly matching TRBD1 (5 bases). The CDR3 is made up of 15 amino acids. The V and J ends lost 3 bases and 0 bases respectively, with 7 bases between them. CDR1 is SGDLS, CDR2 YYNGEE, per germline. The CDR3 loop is CASSDTGSYNSPLHF. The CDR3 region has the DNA TGTGCCAGCAGCGACACAGGCTCCTATAATTCACCCCTCCACTTT. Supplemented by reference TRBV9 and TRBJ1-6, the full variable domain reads DSGVTQTPKHLITATGQRVTLRCSPRSGDLSVYWYQQSLDQGLQFLIQYYNGEERAKGNILERFSAQQFPDLHSELNLSSLELGDSALYFCASSDTGSYNSPLHFGNGTRLTVT.

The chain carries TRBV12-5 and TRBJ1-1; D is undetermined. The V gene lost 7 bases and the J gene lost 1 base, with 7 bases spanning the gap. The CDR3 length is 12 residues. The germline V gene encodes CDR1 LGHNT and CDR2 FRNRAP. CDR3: CASVRGNTEAFF. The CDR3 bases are TGTGCTAGTGTACGAGGGAACACTGAAGCTTTCTTT.